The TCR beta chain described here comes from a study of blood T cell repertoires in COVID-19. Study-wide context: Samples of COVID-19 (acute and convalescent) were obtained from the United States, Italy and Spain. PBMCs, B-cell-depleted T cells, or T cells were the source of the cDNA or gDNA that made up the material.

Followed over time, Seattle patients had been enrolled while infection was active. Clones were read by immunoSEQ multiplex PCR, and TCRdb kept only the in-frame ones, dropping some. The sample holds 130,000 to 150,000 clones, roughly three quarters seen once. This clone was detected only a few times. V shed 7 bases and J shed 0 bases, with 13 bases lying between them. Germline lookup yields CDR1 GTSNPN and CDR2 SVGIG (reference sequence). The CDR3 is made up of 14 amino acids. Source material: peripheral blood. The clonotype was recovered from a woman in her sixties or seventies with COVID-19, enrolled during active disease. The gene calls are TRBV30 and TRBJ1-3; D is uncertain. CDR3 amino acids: CASSTSFSGNTIYF. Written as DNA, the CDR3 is TGTGCCTCCTCTACTTCCTTCTCTGGAAACACCATATATTTT. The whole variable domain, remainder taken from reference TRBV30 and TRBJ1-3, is SQTIHQWPATLVQPVGSPLSLECTVEGTSNPNLYWYRQAAGRGLQLLFYSVGIGQISSEVPQNLSASRPQDRQFILSSKKLLLSDSGFYLCASSTSFSGNTIYFGEGSWLTVV.